Included here is one T cell receptor (beta chain) sequence, with context. What it binds is unknown. These data originate in a study of cytomegalovirus exposure and HLA in healthy donors. CDR3 length: 16 residues. V gave up 0 bases and J gave up 7 bases, with 19 bases separating them. CDR1 SGHAT and CDR2 FQNNGV come from the germline V gene. General study findings and limits: Equally common other TCR beta chains were less clonally expanded than HLA-associated ones, a later analysis found. An analysis that was carried out later associated 15,000 to 20,000 TCR beta sequences with HLA alleles at 0.05 false discovery rate. Most likely, a cluster of highly shared sequence variants arose as a sequencing artifact.

Researchers ran the PCR with 60 Vbeta and 13 Jbeta primers. Measured with immunoSEQ multiplex PCR; TCRdb has only the in-frame clones, and not every one. The table has approximately 70,000 clones, over 70% seen once. The V gene is TRBV11-2, the J gene TRBJ2-7; D is possibly TRBD2 (5 bases). The material sequenced was PBMCs. The receptor was isolated from a man aged 55 to 70 in good health and CMV-seropositive. As DNA, the CDR3 is TGTGCCAGCAGCTTAGAGCCAGCCGGACTGCCGGGGGAGCAGTACTTC. Its protein product is CASSLEPAGLPGEQYF.